This entry is about one TCR beta chain. CDR1 is SEHNR, CDR2 FQNEAQ, per germline (reference sequence). Trimming cost V 5 bases and J 8 bases; bases outside gene matches: 11. The CDR3 is 16 amino acids. Using immunoSEQ multiplex PCR, the repertoire was profiled, and TCRdb retains in-frame clones only, with some absent. Among 12,000 or so clones listed, about four fifths were seen once. This entry is derived from a study of T cells after somatic rescue of genetic block. The specimen sequenced was peripheral blood mononuclear cells (PBMCs). The genes are TRBV7-9 and TRBJ1-4, with TRBD1 matching over 10 bases. The origin of this receptor is a boy under 18. The CDR3 sequence is CASSLETGGLREKLFF. The CDR3 region has the DNA TGTGCCAGCAGCCTCGAGACAGGGGGCCTGCGGGAAAAACTGTTTTTT. Full variable domain (remainder filled in from reference TRBV7-9 and TRBJ1-4): DTGVSQNPRHKITKRGQNVTFRCDPISEHNRLYWYRQTLGQGPEFLTYFQNEAQLEKSRLLSDRFSAERPKGSFSTLEIQRTEQGDSAMYLCASSLETGGLREKLFFGSGTQLSVL.